This T cell receptor beta chain was recovered during a study of blood T cell repertoires in COVID-19. Study-wide context: Collection of acute and convalescent COVID-19 samples took place in the United States, Italy and Spain. The cDNA or gDNA used as material had been derived from T cells, B-cell-depleted T cells, or PBMCs.

Authors' data handling: From reference gene primer amplification, estimates of nucleated cell counts were derived. Method: immunoSEQ multiplex PCR; TCRdb's copy keeps in-frame clones and lacks some. V, J and clone size derive from that table, while D and trimming were established from the DNA sequence. The data contain 250,000 to 350,000 clones, about nine tenths of them singletons. Trimming took 7 bases from V and 1 from J, leaving 13 bases between them. Germline CDR1 is SQVTM and CDR2 is ANQGSEA. The CDR3 extends over 13 amino acids. The TCR sequence derives from a woman aged 60-75 years with acute or convalescent COVID-19. The chain links TRBV29-1 to TRBJ1-1; no clear D. The material sequenced was peripheral blood. The CDR3 sequence is CSGADGKNTEAFF. The CDR3, as DNA: TGCAGCGGCGCGGACGGGAAGAACACTGAAGCTTTCTTT. Drawing the rest from reference TRBV29-1 and TRBJ1-1, the complete variable domain is SAVISQKPSRDICQRGTSLTIQCQVDSQVTMMFWYRQQPGQSLTLIATANQGSEATYESGFVIDKFPISRPNLTFSTLTVSNMSPEDSSIYLCSGADGKNTEAFFGQGTRLTVV.